A selection of T cell receptor beta chains follows, all from one sample in a study of control samples from healthy donors and cancer patients. TCRdb's copy holds only in-frame clones and misses some; the assay was immunoSEQ multiplex PCR. The top ten clones hold roughly 2% of a sample with approximately 180,000 clones, about nine tenths of them seen once. Input material: blood. These TCRs come from a woman in her thirties or forties in good health. Both conserved end residues are trimmed from each CDR3.

v_gene	j_gene	CDR3aa
TRBV4-1	TRBJ2-3	ASSQVIADTQY
TRBV6-2/TRBV6-3	TRBJ2-3	ASSLNIIDTQY
TRBV3-1/TRBV3-2	TRBJ1-6	ASSQVGQGRSPLH
TRBV6-2/TRBV6-3	TRBJ2-7	ASSYSPTTDSSYEQY
TRBV25-1	TRBJ2-3	ASRQTDTQY
TRBV6-5	TRBJ2-7	ASSPHRGSTYEQY
TRBV2	TRBJ2-2	ASSETRAGELF
TRBV10-1	TRBJ2-5	ASSDGTARPETQY
TRBV5-1	TRBJ2-2	ASSLGAGGGPTGELF
TRBV7-9	TRBJ1-4	ASSSAAFEKLF
TRBV4-1	TRBJ2-5	ATSVEAGETQY
TRBV13	TRBJ2-3	ASSGGDRTDTQY
TRBV5-6	TRBJ2-1	ASIGAFNEQF
TRBV15	TRBJ2-7	ATSRPAQGVRQY
TRBV9	TRBJ2-2	ASSPGLAGGPEELF
TRBV27	TRBJ2-7	ASSLSIGATSYEQY
TRBV7-8	TRBJ2-7	ASSPGSQQY
TRBV5-6	TRBJ1-4	ASSLSGTPATNEKLF
TRBV10-3	TRBJ2-2	AISEITGAGELF
TRBV5-1	TRBJ2-2	ASSLLPGTNTGELF
TRBV5-1	TRBJ2-2	ASSYRTSGGTGELF
TRBV5-4	TRBJ2-7	ASSFRDSPSYEQY
TRBV7-8	TRBJ1-1	ASSLSLGTEAF
TRBV7-2	TRBJ1-2	ASSSYLTTGADGYT
TRBV28	TRBJ1-5	ASSLLARLEVQPQH
TRBV7-9	TRBJ1-1	ASSLAGGSTEAF
TRBV11-3	TRBJ2-5	ASSKSPGQGYQETQY
TRBV27	TRBJ2-3	ASRSAGGNTDTQY
TRBV6-5	TRBJ1-5	ASSYDQQYQPQH
TRBV6-5	TRBJ1-1	ASSLGGIEAF
TRBV7-9	TRBJ2-1	ASSLFPRTTYNEQF
TRBV11-2	TRBJ2-3	ASSPQTGKDTQY
TRBV5-1	TRBJ1-5	ASSLEVGSNQPQH
TRBV20-1	TRBJ2-7	SASRSQGYEQY
TRBV7-6	TRBJ1-6	ASSLNPRSSYNSPLH
TRBV18	TRBJ2-7	ASSPLAPGQGVYEQY
TRBV5-1	TRBJ2-5	ASRPSQETQY
TRBV19	TRBJ2-3	ASSIIASGGTDTQY
TRBV25-1	TRBJ1-2	ASSGHFYGYT
TRBV5-1	TRBJ1-1	ASSLVQSEAF
TRBV3-1/TRBV3-2	TRBJ1-2	ASSEGGRDTSKGYT
TRBV6-5	TRBJ1-1	ASSYTTGSEAF
TRBV27	TRBJ1-2	ASSPRDTIYGYT
TRBV3-1/TRBV3-2	TRBJ1-1	ASSLSKFTEAF
TRBV7-9	TRBJ2-7	ASSFLEGVPYEQY
TRBV27	TRBJ2-7	ASSPNLWNEQY
TRBV5-1	TRBJ2-5	ASSLYGSQETQY
TRBV19	TRBJ1-2	ASSIDLDLGLRYGYT
TRBV5-5	TRBJ1-3	ASSLGRNGNTIY
TRBV5-6	TRBJ1-1	ASSLATGGEAF
TRBV7-8	TRBJ2-6	ASSLAGGAGANVLT